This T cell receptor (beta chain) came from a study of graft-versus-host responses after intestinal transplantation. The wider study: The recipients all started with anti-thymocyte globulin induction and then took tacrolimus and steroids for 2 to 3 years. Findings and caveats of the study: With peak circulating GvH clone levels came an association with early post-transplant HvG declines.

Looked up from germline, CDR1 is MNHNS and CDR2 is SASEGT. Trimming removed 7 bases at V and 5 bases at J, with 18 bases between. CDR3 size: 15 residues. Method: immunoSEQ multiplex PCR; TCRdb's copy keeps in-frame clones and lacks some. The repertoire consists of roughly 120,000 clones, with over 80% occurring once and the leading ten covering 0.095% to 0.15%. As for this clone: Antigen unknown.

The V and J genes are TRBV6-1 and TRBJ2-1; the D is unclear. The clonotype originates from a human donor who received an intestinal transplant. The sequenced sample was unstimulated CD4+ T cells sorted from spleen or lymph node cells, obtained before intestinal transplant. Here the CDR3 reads CASIYFFAADNEQFF. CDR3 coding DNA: TGTGCCAGCATTTATTTTTTTGCGGCCGACAATGAGCAGTTCTTC.